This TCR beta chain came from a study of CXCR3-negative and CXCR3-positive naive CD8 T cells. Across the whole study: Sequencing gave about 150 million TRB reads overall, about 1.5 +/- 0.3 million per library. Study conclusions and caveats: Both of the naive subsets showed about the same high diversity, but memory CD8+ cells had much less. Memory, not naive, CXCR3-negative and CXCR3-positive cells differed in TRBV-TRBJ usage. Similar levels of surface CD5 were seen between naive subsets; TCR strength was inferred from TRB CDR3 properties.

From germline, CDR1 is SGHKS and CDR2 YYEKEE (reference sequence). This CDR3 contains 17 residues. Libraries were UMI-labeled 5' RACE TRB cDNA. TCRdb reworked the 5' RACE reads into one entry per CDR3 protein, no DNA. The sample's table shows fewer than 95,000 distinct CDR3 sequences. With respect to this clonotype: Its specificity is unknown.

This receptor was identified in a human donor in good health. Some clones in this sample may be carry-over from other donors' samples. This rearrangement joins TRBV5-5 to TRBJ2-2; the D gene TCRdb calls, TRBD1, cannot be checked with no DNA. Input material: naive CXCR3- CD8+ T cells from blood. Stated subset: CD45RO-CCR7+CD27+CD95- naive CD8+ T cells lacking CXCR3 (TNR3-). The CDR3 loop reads CASSLRVAGGLSGELFF.